Listed here is a single T cell receptor (beta chain). These data belong to a study of blood T cell repertoires in COVID-19. Here immunoSEQ multiplex PCR was the method, and the copy in TCRdb shows in-frame clones only, minus some. The data show 91,000 or so clones, more than 70% seen once. The CDR3 is 19 residues long. The junction had 14 bases not matched to a gene; V was cut back by 2 bases and J by 2 bases. Germline V gives CDR1 MDHEN, CDR2 SYDVKM. Sequencing was done on a sample of peripheral blood. The receptor's source is a woman aged 55-69 years in a cohort sampled during active or convalescent COVID-19. This chain links TRBV28 with TRBJ1-5, with 8 bases fitting TRBD1. DNA for the CDR3: TGTGCCAGCAGTTTAGGCCGGCAGGGGGCGAATCGGGGCAATCAGCCCCAGCATTTT. Amino acid sequence: CASSLGRQGANRGNQPQHF.